This T cell receptor (beta chain) was sequenced in a study of T cells in Graves' hyperthyroidism and ophthalmopathy. General study points: Most clonotypes expanded in the thyroid (above 0.001) were also present in blood.

Amplification targeted TCR beta CDR3 regions from RNA transcripts. The TCR CDR3 first-round RT-PCR relied on the HTBI primer set. One entry per CDR3 protein, called by TCRdb with MiXCR from the multiplex PCR reads. The sample carries 640,000 or so distinct CDR3 sequences, approximately 15% recorded once. This clonotype has at least ten counts. Its target is unknown. Patients with ophthalmopathy all had a Clinical Activity Score of at least 3, a NOSPECS grade of at least 4 and duration under 3 months. V was shortened by 5 bases and J by 8 bases, with 13 bases between the two germline ends. The germline gives CDR1 GTSNPN, CDR2 SVGIG (reference sequence). The CDR3 is made up of 12 amino acids.

Sequencing used blood. The chain is built from TRBV30 and TRBJ2-1, with D possibly being TRBD2 (5 bases). This receptor was obtained from a woman aged 18 to 35 with Graves' ophthalmopathy. CDR3 DNA: TGTGCCTGGGCCCAACTAGTGGATGAGCAGTTCTTC. It yields the protein CAWAQLVDEQFF.